This T cell receptor (beta chain) was sequenced for a study of CD8 T cells in ankylosing spondylitis. The CDR3 covers 14 residues. Deletions cut 4 bases from V and 5 bases from J, with 14 bases between. Germline V gene sequence: CDR1 MGHRA, CDR2 YSYEKL. With regard to this clonotype: The antigen is unknown.

Preparation of TCR beta libraries was done by quantitative 5'-RACE with molecular barcodes. TCRdb reanalysed the 5' RACE reads using MiXCR and keeps one entry per CDR3 protein. The table shows around 480,000 distinct CDR3 sequences, with roughly 17% occurring only once. The study, taken as a whole, reports: CD8+ by phenotype, disease-linked clones were relatively rare in peripheral blood. There was a TCR beta motif, made of several highly homologous variants, that appeared characteristic of ankylosing spondylitis blood. A number of the motif variants had already been described in reactive arthritis synovial fluid and blood. Disease-linked clones reportedly concentrated significantly in matched ankylosing spondylitis synovial fluid.

V gene TRBV4-1 combines with J gene TRBJ2-5; perhaps TRBD1 as D (6 bases). The sequenced sample was blood, either unsorted or a sorted T cell fraction (not recorded which). The receptor was isolated from a male donor with ankylosing spondylitis. CDR3 DNA: TGCGCCAGCAGCCTCCAGCTCACAGGGGAGACCCAGTACTTC. This codes for CASSLQLTGETQYF.